What follows are 6 T cell receptor beta chains derived from one specimen sequenced in a study of T cell clonality in common variable immunodeficiency (dated by TCRdb to the mid-2010s). Library prep was done by the immunoSEQ multiplex PCR assay. TCRdb re-hosts the immuneACCESS table, in-frame sequences only. Its copies lack some clones; in the studies checked, an unresolved V gene accounts for under half of them, and the cause for the rest is not known. The sample records around 45,000 clones, none occurring a single time. Of the sample, approximately 6.3% falls within the top ten clones. The sequencing input was peripheral blood mononuclear cells. The receptor source for this set is a person between 18 and 70 years old in good health.

This clone was seen repeatedly, ten times or more. The missing CDR3 end, 3 residues past where the read stops, is filled in from the germline J gene. The V and J genes are TRBV10-1 and TRBJ2-2, with 13 bases identical to TRBD2. Germline assignment: CDR1 WNHNN and CDR2 SYGVQD (reference sequence). Trimming at V came to 2 bases and at J to 5 bases, leaving 5 bases not matched to a gene. CDR3 length: 17 residues. The CDR3 region is CASSEPSTSGGTGELFF. Partial CDR3 DNA: TGCGCCAGCAGTGAGCCCTCGACTAGCGGGGGGACCGGGGAG.

This clone was detected many times. The DNA ends 3 residues before the CDR3 does, and the rest of the CDR3 is filled in from the germline J gene. The chain combines TRBV5-1 with TRBJ2-3; the match to TRBD1 covers 11 bases. There are 16 residues in the CDR3. Looked up from germline, CDR1 is SGHRS and CDR2 is YFSETQ. V was pared by 0 bases and J by 1 base, with 1 base of the junction left unmatched. The CDR3: CASSLGGQGGTDTQYF. The CDR3 DNA, read in part, is TGCGCCAGCAGCTTGGGGGGACAGGGGGGCACAGATACG.

This clone was seen more than once but under ten times. The read ends 3 residues early relative to the CDR3; the germline J gene fills the gap. V is TRBV18 and J is TRBJ2-3; maybe TRBD1 (5 bases). Germline CDR1 is KGHSH and CDR2 is LQKENI. The length of the CDR3 is 14 residues. Trimming removed 3 bases from V and 0 bases from J, with 7 bases in between. The sequenced CDR3 bases are TGTGCCAGCTCACCCAGGGCTAGCACAGATACG. Its protein product is CASSPRASTDT. The full CDR3 protein reads CASSPRASTDTQYF.

This clone occurred many times. Read sequence stops 3 residues before the CDR3 end, and the germline J gene provides the missing end. The rearrangement links TRBV6-1 to TRBJ2-5; 9 nucleotides match TRBD2. Germline V gene lookup returns CDR1 MNHNS and CDR2 SASEGT. The junction had 3 bases not matched to a gene; V was cut back by 3 bases and J by 1 base. The CDR3 is 15 residues long. The CDR3 DNA, read in part, is TGTGCCAGCAGTGAGGCGGGGGGGCCCCAAGAGACC. Translated, it gives CASSEAGGPQET. The CDR3 in full is CASSEAGGPQETQYF.

Ten or more counts support this clone. The DNA ends 3 residues before the CDR3 does, and the rest of the CDR3 is filled in from the germline J gene. The chain is built from TRBV20-1 and TRBJ1-2; tentatively, D is TRBD1 (6 bases). Between the trimmed V and J ends, which lost 1 base and 4 bases, there was a span of 16 bases. The CDR3 runs to 15 residues. Germline values: CDR1 DFQATT, CDR2 SNEGSKA (reference sequence). CDR3 in amino acids: CSARVWTAFFYGYTF. CDR3 DNA, as far as it was read: TGCAGTGCTAGAGTTTGGACAGCTTTTTTCTATGGC.

This clone was detected many times. Sequence at one end of the junction differs from germline and may be a read error. Partial CDR3 DNA: TGCGCCAGCAGCCAAGATCCAGGGACAGGGCACAATCAGCCC. Residues: CASSQDPGTGHNQP. The whole CDR3 sequence is CASSQDPGTGHNQPQHF. V usage is TRBV4-2 and J usage is TRBJ1-5; TRBD1 aligns across 9 bases. The CDR3 end is not reached by the read, which stops 3 residues before it; the germline J gene fills it in. CDR1 is LGHNA, CDR2 YNFKEQ, per germline. The CDR3 sequence is 17 residues long.